This TCR beta chain was captured by sequencing in a study of kidney transplant recipient with SARS-CoV-2 infection. TCRdb fed the reads into MiXCR, producing one record per CDR3 protein. This table holds under 250,000 distinct CDR3 sequences, more than 25% found once. This clonotype was seen repeatedly, ten times or more. Source: a blood sample, taken at baseline and around day 120 from a kidney transplant recipient. The TCR sequence derives from a young adult male patient who had COVID-19 and was a kidney transplant recipient. A subset of T cells may come from the graft donor.

The CDR3: CASRDGTSVKSETQYF. CDR3 DNA: TGCGCCAGCAGAGATGGGACTAGCGTGAAATCAGAGACCCAGTACTTC. V and J are TRBV10-2 and TRBJ2-5, with TRBD2 matching 10 bases. The CDR3 length is 16 residues. Germline V CDR1 and CDR2: WSHSY, SAAADI. J lost 4 bases, V lost 6 bases, and 11 bases had no gene match.